The 2 T cell receptor beta chains in this list originate from one sample, sequenced in a study of molecular identifiers for immune sequencing clone quantification. A single record per CDR3 protein comes from TCRdb applying MiXCR to the PCR reads. The table has a few hundred thousand distinct CDR3 sequences, about 23% seen once. The source material was naive CD8+ T cells from blood, with Jurkat cell RNA spiked in. The subset: FACS-sorted CD8+CD4-CCR7+CD45RA+ naive T cells. The receptors derive from a human donor in good health. Some libraries in this study had Jurkat cell RNA spiked in.

As to this clonotype: A much larger clone is a single base away; this may be a read error. The chain is built from TRBV7-2 and TRBJ2-1, with D hard to call. The CDR3 consists of 15 residues. Per germline, CDR1 SGHTA and CDR2 FQGNSA. Trimming left V 1 base short and J 0 bases short, with 7 bases between. DNA of the CDR3: TGTGCCAGCAGCTTAGACCGCGGCTCCTACAATGAGCAGTTCTTC. This encodes CASSLDRGSYNEQFF.

CDR3 bases: TGTGCCAGCAGTTTACCTCCGACTAGCGGGGGGGTAGGTGGGGCCAACGTCCTGACTTTC. Its translation is CASSLPPTSGGVGGANVLTF. The V gene is TRBV12-3 or TRBV12-4, the J gene TRBJ2-6; TRBD2 agrees at 14 bases. V shed 2 bases and J 3 bases; nucleotides not matched to a gene: 9. There are 20 residues in the CDR3.